The 6 T cell receptor beta chains below all came from one sample that was sequenced in a study of cytomegalovirus exposure and HLA in healthy donors. Primers: 60 Vbeta forward and 13 Jbeta reverse. Sequencing was performed with immunoSEQ multiplex PCR; in TCRdb, only in-frame clones are kept and a portion is missing. The repertoire consists of over 95,000 clones, with roughly 80% occurring once and the leading ten covering about 2.5%. The material sequenced was PBMCs. Every receptor here comes from a female donor in good health and CMV-seronegative.

The V call is TRBV6-1, the J call TRBJ1-1, with D hard to call. This CDR3 is 13 amino acids long. The ends were cut back, 11 bases at V and 0 bases at J, with 13 bases in the middle. Germline values: CDR1 MNHNS, CDR2 SASEGT. CDR3 region: CAGIIGMNTEAFF. CDR3 in DNA: TGTGCCGGCATTATCGGTATGAACACTGAAGCTTTCTTT.

The chain recombines TRBV2 with TRBJ2-7; D not resolved. The CDR3 has 12 amino acids. V shed 10 bases and J shed 0 bases, with 10 bases lying between them. Per germline, CDR1 SNHLY and CDR2 FYNNEI. CDR3 in DNA: TGTGCCACGCAAGAGTTCTCCTACGAGCAGTACTTC. Its protein product is CATQEFSYEQYF.

In its sample, this clone was seen a few times. This chain connects TRBV5-1 to TRBJ2-1; perhaps TRBD1 as D (5 bases). Deletions cut 0 bases from V and 0 bases from J, with 7 bases between. Germline assignment: CDR1 SGHRS and CDR2 YFSETQ. The CDR3 has 15 residues. This CDR3 reads CASSLDRSSYNEQFF. CDR3 bases: TGCGCCAGCAGCTTGGACAGGAGCTCCTACAATGAGCAGTTCTTC.

The chain couples TRBV6-5 to TRBJ2-4, with D unresolved. Per the germline V gene, CDR1 is MNHEY and CDR2 is SVGAGI. The CDR3 contains 16 residues. V dropped 4 bases and J dropped 7 bases, with 20 bases sitting between them. The CDR3, as DNA: TGTGCCAGCAGTTCCCCTGCCCGTAGCAGCCCCAACATTCAGTACTTC. Its protein is CASSSPARSSPNIQYF.

The J gene is TRBJ2-7, the V gene TRBV30, with D perhaps matching TRBD2 (7 bases). Germline V gene data show CDR1 as GTSNPN and CDR2 as SVGIG (reference sequence). Trimming took off 0 bases at V and 3 bases at J, with 15 bases between the two ends. CDR3 size: 15 residues. CDR3 residues: CAWSVEGRGVYEQYF. CDR3 DNA sequence: TGTGCCTGGAGTGTAGAGGGGAGGGGGGTCTACGAGCAGTACTTC.

The V gene is TRBV15, the J gene TRBJ2-3; D gene ambiguous. V lost 8 bases to trimming and J lost 2 bases, with 5 bases between them. Germline-derived CDR1 and CDR2 are LNHNV and YYDKDF (reference sequence). The CDR3 spans 11 residues. CDR3 in amino acids: CATSNTDTQYF. The DNA for the CDR3 is TGTGCCACCTCCAACACAGATACGCAGTATTTT.